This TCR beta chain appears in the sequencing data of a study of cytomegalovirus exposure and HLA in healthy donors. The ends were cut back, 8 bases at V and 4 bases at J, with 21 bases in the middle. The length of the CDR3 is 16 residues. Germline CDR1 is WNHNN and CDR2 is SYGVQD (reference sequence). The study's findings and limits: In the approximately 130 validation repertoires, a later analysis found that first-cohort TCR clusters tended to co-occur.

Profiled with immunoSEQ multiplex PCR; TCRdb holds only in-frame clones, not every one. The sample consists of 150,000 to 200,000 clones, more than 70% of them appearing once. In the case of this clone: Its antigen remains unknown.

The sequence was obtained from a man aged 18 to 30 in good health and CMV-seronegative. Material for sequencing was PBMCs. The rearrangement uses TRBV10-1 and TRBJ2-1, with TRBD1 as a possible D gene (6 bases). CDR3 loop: CASQPQGPYAYNEQFF. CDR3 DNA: TGCGCCAGCCAGCCGCAGGGGCCTTATGCTTACAATGAGCAGTTCTTC.